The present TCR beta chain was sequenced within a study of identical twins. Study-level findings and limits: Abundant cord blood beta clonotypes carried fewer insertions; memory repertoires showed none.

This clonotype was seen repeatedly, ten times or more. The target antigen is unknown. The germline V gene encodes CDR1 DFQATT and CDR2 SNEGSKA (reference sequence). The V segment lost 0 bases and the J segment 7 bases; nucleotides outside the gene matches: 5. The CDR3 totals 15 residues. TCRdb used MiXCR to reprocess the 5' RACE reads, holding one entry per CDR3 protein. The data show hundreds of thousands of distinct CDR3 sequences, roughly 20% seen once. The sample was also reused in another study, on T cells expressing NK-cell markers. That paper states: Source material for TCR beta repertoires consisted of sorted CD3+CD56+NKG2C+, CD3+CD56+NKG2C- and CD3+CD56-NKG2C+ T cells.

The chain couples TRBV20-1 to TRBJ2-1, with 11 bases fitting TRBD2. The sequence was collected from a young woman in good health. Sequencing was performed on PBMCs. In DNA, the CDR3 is TGCAGTGCTAGAGATTGGGCTAGCGGGGGGAATGAGCAGTTCTTC. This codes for CSARDWASGGNEQFF.